What follows describes a single TCR beta chain. The antigen remains undetermined. This entry comes from a study of cytomegalovirus exposure and HLA in healthy donors. Points from the study as a whole: Several of the most significant clusters were apparently associated with common viral pathogens in a later analysis. TCR beta chain V- and J-gene trimming was linked, in a later analysis, to a missense variant in DCLRE1C. The study recorded 164 TCR beta chains that were cytomegalovirus-associated.

Amplification used 60 Vbeta primers and 13 Jbeta primers. Using immunoSEQ multiplex PCR, the repertoire was profiled, and TCRdb retains in-frame clones only, with some absent. The table shows some 150,000 clones, with about four fifths occurring only once. The receptor comes from a woman in her forties in good health and CMV-seropositive. The sample taken for sequencing was PBMCs.

The DNA of the CDR3 is TGTGCCAGCAGGCCGACTAGCGGGAGACGCGGAGAGACCCAGTACTTC. It yields the protein CASRPTSGRRGETQYF. The J gene is TRBJ2-5, the V gene TRBV7-9, with 12 bases fitting TRBD2. CDR1 is SEHNR and CDR2 is FQNEAQ in the germline V gene (reference sequence). The CDR3 is 16 amino acids. V gave up 6 bases and J gave up 4 bases; unmatched junction bases: 9. The complete variable domain, with remaining parts taken from reference TRBV7-9 and TRBJ2-5, reads DTGVSQNPRHKITKRGQNVTFRCDPISEHNRLYWYRQTLGQGPEFLTYFQNEAQLEKSRLLSDRFSAERPKGSFSTLEIQRTEQGDSAMYLCASRPTSGRRGETQYFGPGTRLLVL.